This entry lists 20 T cell receptor beta chains sequenced from one sample in a study of cytomegalovirus exposure and HLA in healthy donors. The table came from immunoSEQ multiplex PCR; TCRdb's copy has only in-frame clones and leaves some out. The data show about 98,000 clones, with over 75% seen just once and about 6% held by the top ten. The sample consisted of PBMCs. The source of these receptors is a man aged 18 to 35 in good health and CMV-seropositive.

The chain recombines TRBV5-1 with TRBJ1-2, with D perhaps matching TRBD1 (5 bases). The germline V gene encodes CDR1 SGHRS and CDR2 YFSETQ. V shed 0 bases and J shed 11 bases, with 23 bases lying between them. The CDR3 length is 16 residues. CDR3: CASSLGSQDPGYSYTF. The CDR3 bases are TGCGCCAGCAGCTTGGGGTCACAGGATCCTGGCTATAGTTACACCTTC.

This chain connects TRBV18 to TRBJ2-2, with D perhaps matching TRBD1 (5 bases). The germline V gene has CDR1 KGHSH and CDR2 LQKENI. Trimming stripped 0 bases from V and 1 base from J, with 6 bases between. This CDR3 spans 15 amino acids. The CDR3: CASSPPDKNTGELFF. CDR3 DNA sequence: TGTGCCAGCTCACCACCGGACAAGAACACCGGGGAGCTGTTTTTT. Full variable domain (missing parts from reference TRBV18 and TRBJ2-2): NAGVMQNPRHLVRRRGQEARLRCSPMKGHSHVYWYRQLPEEGLKFMVYLQKENIIDESGMPKERFSAEFPKEGPSILRIQQVVRGDSAAYFCASSPPDKNTGELFFGEGSRLTVL.

J is TRBJ2-3 and V is TRBV6-6, with D perhaps matching TRBD2 (6 bases). CDR1 and CDR2 from the germline V gene are MNHNY and SVGAGI (reference sequence). Trimming shortened V by 5 bases and J by 2 bases, and 14 bases separated the two germline ends. CDR3 length equals 15 residues. CDR3 in DNA: TGTGCCAGCAGTCTAGCGCCATTATACACAGATACGCAGTATTTT. Its translation: CASSLAPLYTDTQYF.

V usage is TRBV19 and J usage is TRBJ1-1; TRBD1 aligns across 10 bases. This CDR3 is built from 15 residues. The ends lost 4 bases at V and 4 bases at J; junction bases unmatched: 6. The germline V gene has CDR1 LNHDA and CDR2 SQIVND (reference sequence). CDR3 residues: CASSSLTGGVTEAFF. CDR3 DNA: TGTGCCAGTAGTAGTCTGACAGGGGGCGTCACTGAAGCTTTCTTT.

The CDR3 nucleotides are TGTGCCAGCAGCGGAACACAGCTACAAGAGACCCAGTACTTC. Encoded protein: CASSGTQLQETQYF. The rearrangement uses TRBV5-5 and TRBJ2-5; D call uncertain. V lost 4 bases and J lost 2, with 12 bases in between. The CDR3 extends over 14 amino acids. Germline V gene data show CDR1 as SGHKS and CDR2 as YYEKEE (reference sequence).

This clone has only a few counts. The chain carries TRBV11-3 and TRBJ2-7; D is uncertain. CDR1 and CDR2 (germline): SGHNT, YENEEA. CDR3 length: 11 residues. The V gene lost 4 bases and the J gene lost 4 bases, with 5 bases spanning the gap. CDR3 nucleotide sequence: TGTGCCAGCAGCTCTCAGTACGAGCAGTACTTC. This codes for CASSSQYEQYF.

Comments on this clone: This specimen includes other DNA sequences encoding the same CDR3. This sequence joins TRBV7-2 and TRBJ2-7; no clear D gene. CDR3 length: 11 amino acids. CDR1 is SGHTA and CDR2 is FQGNSA in the germline V gene. V was shortened by 4 bases and J by 7 bases, with 8 bases between the two germline ends. The CDR3 loop is CASSSLGEQYF. CDR3 coding DNA: TGTGCCAGCAGCTCCCTCGGTGAGCAGTACTTC.

This chain connects TRBV7-9 to TRBJ2-7, with 8 positions matching TRBD1. The CDR3 totals 14 residues. Germline CDR1 SEHNR, CDR2 FQNEAQ (reference sequence). V shed 5 bases, J shed 5 bases, and the junction held 8 bases outside the gene matches. The DNA for the CDR3 is TGTGCCAGCAGCCGTCCGGGACAGGTCAACGAGCAGTACTTC. Translated, it gives CASSRPGQVNEQYF. The full variable domain, completed using reference TRBV7-9 and TRBJ2-7, is DTGVSQNPRHKITKRGQNVTFRCDPISEHNRLYWYRQTLGQGPEFLTYFQNEAQLEKSRLLSDRFSAERPKGSFSTLEIQRTEQGDSAMYLCASSRPGQVNEQYFGPGTRLTVT.

In its sample, this clone was seen once. The gene calls are TRBV10-3 and TRBJ2-5, with TRBD2 matching 9 bases. The CDR3 runs 17 residues. The V gene end was trimmed by 2 bases and the J gene end by 4 bases; junction bases not matched to a gene: 11. CDR1 is ENHRY, CDR2 SYGVKD, per germline. DNA of the CDR3: TGTGCCATCAGTGAGACGAAACTAGCGGGTGGGAGAGAGACCCAGTACTTC. The encoded protein is CAISETKLAGGRETQYF.

This chain links TRBV7-3 with TRBJ1-4, with TRBD1 matching over 8 bases. This CDR3 region has 15 residues. V shed 6 bases, J shed 8 bases, and the junction held 11 bases outside the gene matches. Germline V gives CDR1 SGHTA, CDR2 FQGTGA. The CDR3 region is CASSPTGTGYEKLFF. The CDR3 bases are TGTGCCAGCAGTCCAACCGGGACAGGATACGAAAAACTGTTTTTT. Full variable domain (outside the CDR3, taken from reference TRBV7-3 and TRBJ1-4): GAGVSQTPSNKVTEKGKYVELRCDPISGHTALYWYRQSLGQGPEFLIYFQGTGAADDSGLPNDRFFAVRPEGSVSTLKIQRTERGDSAVYLCASSPTGTGYEKLFFGSGTQLSVL.

The chain uses TRBV5-4 and TRBJ2-3; 9 bases are a match to TRBD1. CDR3 size: 15 residues. V was clipped by 0 bases and J by 5 bases; unmatched bases: 4. Germline V lookup: CDR1 SGHNT, CDR2 YYREEE (reference sequence). The CDR3 coding sequence is TGTGCCAGCAGCTTGGCGGGACAGGGTATAGATACGCAGTATTTT. This encodes CASSLAGQGIDTQYF.

The chain combines TRBV5-1 with TRBJ2-5; 7 positions match TRBD2. V lost 2 bases, J lost 2 bases, and 12 bases stayed unmatched. CDR1 is SGHRS, CDR2 YFSETQ, per germline. The CDR3 is made up of 17 amino acids. CDR3 residues: CASSFLGRRETQETQYF. The DNA of the CDR3 is TGCGCCAGCAGCTTCCTCGGTCGGCGGGAGACACAAGAGACCCAGTACTTC.

This clone is a singleton in its sample. J is TRBJ2-2 and V is TRBV7-3, with 8 bases that match TRBD2. The V gene's germline CDR1 is SGHTA and CDR2 FQGTGA. This CDR3 contains 18 residues. V shed 5 bases and J 5 bases; nucleotides not matched to a gene: 16. This chain's CDR3 is CASSPQPRTSGLTGELFF. CDR3 in DNA: TGTGCCAGCAGCCCACAACCTCGCACTAGCGGATTAACCGGGGAGCTGTTTTTT.

The chain employs TRBV21-1 and TRBJ1-2; the D segment call TRBD1 is taken from the table without a DNA check. TRBV21-1 is flagged as a pseudogene. CDR3 length: 14 residues. CDR3 residues: CASSKVPRQGGYTF. CDR3 in DNA: TGTGCCAGCAGCAAAGTTCCCCGTCAGGGGGGCTACACCTTC.

The rearrangement joins TRBV28 to TRBJ2-3; TRBD2 matches 7 bases. This CDR3 contains 16 residues. Germline V gene sequence: CDR1 MDHEN, CDR2 SYDVKM. Germline trimming cut 8 bases from V and 4 bases from J; bases unmatched to any gene: 15. The CDR3 sequence is CASRAGGGRGADTQYF. The CDR3 DNA reads as TGTGCCAGCCGAGCCGGGGGTGGGAGGGGTGCAGATACGCAGTATTTT.

The CDR3 protein is CASSQEGQGQEQFF. In DNA, the CDR3 is TGTGCCAGCAGCCAAGAGGGACAGGGTCAGGAGCAGTTCTTC. The chain combines TRBV4-2 with TRBJ2-1; 9 bases agree with TRBD1. J was trimmed by 10 bases and V by 0 bases; bases with no gene match: 4. CDR3 length: 14 residues. CDR1 and CDR2 (germline): LGHNA, YNFKEQ.

The chain carries TRBV5-5 and TRBJ2-5; 7 bases match TRBD1. The germline CDR1 and CDR2 sequences are SGHKS and YYEKEE (reference sequence). The CDR3 spans 13 residues. V gave up 4 bases and J gave up 4 bases; unmatched junction bases: 4. In nucleotides, the CDR3 is TGTGCCAGCAGCATGACAGGGTTAGAGACCCAGTACTTC. Encoded protein: CASSMTGLETQYF.

The chain uses TRBV9 and TRBJ2-7; tentative D call: TRBD2 (5 bases). There are 13 residues in the CDR3. Trimming took 4 bases from V and 5 from J, leaving 13 bases between them. Germline CDR1 and CDR2: SGDLS and YYNGEE. For the CDR3, the DNA is TGTGCCAGCAGCCCAAGCCCCGGGGACGAGCAGTACTTC. It encodes CASSPSPGDEQYF.

This clone was counted only a few times. V and J are TRBV11-2 and TRBJ2-7, with a weak D call TRBD1 (5 bases). The CDR3 runs 14 residues. V lost 1 base, J lost 1 base, and 8 bases lay in between. Germline CDR1 is SGHAT and CDR2 is FQNNGV. The DNA of the CDR3 is TGTGCCAGCAGCTTAGGACAGTATTCCTACGAGCAGTACTTC. Translation gives CASSLGQYSYEQYF.

The chain employs TRBV7-9 and TRBJ1-2; D unresolved. V was pared by 2 bases and J by 4 bases, with 11 bases between. The CDR3 is made up of 14 amino acids. The V gene's germline CDR1 is SEHNR and CDR2 FQNEAQ (reference sequence). The CDR3 reads CASSLNLAVYGYTF. The CDR3 bases are TGTGCCAGCAGCTTAAATTTGGCAGTCTATGGCTACACCTTC.